The text below deals with one TCR beta chain. The antigen remains unidentified. Quantitative 5'-RACE with molecular barcodes was used to make the TCR beta libraries. Via MiXCR, TCRdb re-called the 5' RACE reads, giving one row per CDR3 protein. The sample gives roughly 700,000 distinct CDR3 sequences, under 20% of which show up once; over 15% is in the top ten. Germline V gene lookup returns CDR1 MGHRA and CDR2 YSYEKL. V lost 1 base and J 1 base, leaving 10 bases between the germline ends. This CDR3 spans 15 amino acids. This entry is derived from a study of CD8 T cells in ankylosing spondylitis. Regarding the study as a whole: What seemed typical of ankylosing spondylitis blood was a TCR beta motif built from eight highly homologous variants. Certain motif variants had earlier appeared in reactive arthritis synovial fluid and blood. Significant enrichment of disease-linked clones was reportedly seen in matched ankylosing spondylitis synovial fluid.

The genes are TRBV4-1 and TRBJ1-1; D remains ambiguous. This clonotype originated in a male donor with ankylosing spondylitis. Input material: blood, either unsorted or a sorted T cell fraction (not recorded which). CDR3 loop: CASSQGRAENTEAFF. Written as DNA, the CDR3 is TGCGCCAGCAGCCAAGGTAGGGCGGAGAACACTGAAGCTTTCTTT.